This T cell receptor (beta chain) was found in a study of lymphopenia after photon versus proton radiotherapy. CDR3 length: 13 amino acids. The ends were cut back, 1 base at V and 6 bases at J, with 9 bases in the middle. CDR1 is SEHNR and CDR2 is FQNEAQ in the germline V gene (reference sequence). Some clones are missing from TCRdb's copy, which holds only in-frame ones; the method was immunoSEQ multiplex PCR. The sample lists around 16,000 clones, approximately 90% occurring once. In the case of this clone: Its cognate antigen is unknown.

Whole-study results and caveats: Larger post-nadir TCR diversity loss correlated inversely with survival in deceased patients. Proton therapy kept repertoires fairly stable, unlike photons, which gained effector/memory cells. Post-nadir diversity loss with photons came from oligoclonal expansion, particularly CD8+ Temra cells.

The V and J genes are TRBV7-9 and TRBJ1-2; D remains ambiguous. This sequence was found in an older woman with cholangiocarcinoma. Some clones in this sample may be carry-over from other donors' samples. The sample was peripheral blood, taken from a patient treated with proton-based radiotherapy. The CDR3 coding sequence is TGTGCCAGCAGCTTAGGAAAGGTCAATGGCTACACCTTC. Translated: CASSLGKVNGYTF.